The 26 T cell receptor beta chains presented below share a single source sample, sequenced in a study of blood T cell repertoires in COVID-19. TCRdb keeps only in-frame clones here, not all; method: immunoSEQ multiplex PCR. The sample records some 250,000 clones, more than 75% being singletons. The sequencing input was PBMCs or T cells enriched from blood (not recorded which). These receptors all come from a man aged 18-30 years who had recovered from COVID-19.

V gene TRBV30 combines with J gene TRBJ1-2, with 9 bases aligning to TRBD1. The CDR3 is 14 amino acids. Germline loops: CDR1 GTSNPN, CDR2 SVGIG (reference sequence). The trim removed 3 bases at V and 3 bases at J, leaving 5 bases unmatched. The DNA for the CDR3 is TGTGCCTGGAGCGATGGACAGGGGTACTATGGCTACACCTTC. Translation gives CAWSDGQGYYGYTF.

The CDR3 protein is CASSLRGKEQYF. The DNA of the CDR3 is TGCGCCAGCAGTCTGAGGGGGAAGGAGCAGTACTTC. The genes are TRBV23-1 and TRBJ2-7, with D possibly being TRBD1 (6 bases). TRBV23-1 has ORF status, its function being uncertain. This CDR3 is 12 amino acids long. V was pared by 4 bases and J by 7 bases, with 11 bases between.

This clone is a singleton in its sample. The CDR3 loop reads CASSPSGENTEAFF. The DNA for the CDR3 is TGTGCCAGCAGCCCCTCAGGGGAGAACACTGAAGCTTTCTTT. This chain connects TRBV3-1 (or the pseudogene TRBV3-2) to TRBJ1-1; possible D gene TRBD1, 6 bases. V gave up 4 bases and J gave up 1 base, with 10 bases separating them. CDR3 length: 14 amino acids. The germline V gene has CDR1 LGHDT and CDR2 YNNKEL (reference sequence).

V is TRBV4-1 and J is TRBJ1-2, with D unresolved. Germline V gene lookup returns CDR1 MGHRA and CDR2 YSYEKL. The CDR3 runs to 16 residues. V lost 0 bases, J lost 0 bases, and 11 bases lay in between. The DNA for the CDR3 is TGCGCCAGCAGCCAAGATCGGGGATTCCCTAACTATGGCTACACCTTC. Translating gives CASSQDRGFPNYGYTF.

The rearrangement links TRBV5-4 to TRBJ2-1; perhaps TRBD1 as D (6 bases). The CDR3 sequence is 13 residues long. Germline assignment: CDR1 SGHNT and CDR2 YYREEE (reference sequence). The germline V and J ends were trimmed by 4 bases and 5 bases, with 10 bases remaining between them. As DNA, the CDR3 is TGTGCCAGCAGCCAACAGGGAAACAATGAGCAGTTCTTC. This codes for CASSQQGNNEQFF.

This clone was counted only a few times. V gene TRBV7-2 combines with J gene TRBJ2-7; 11 nucleotides agree with TRBD2. Germline CDR1 SGHTA, CDR2 FQGNSA. J was trimmed by 4 bases and V by 6 bases; bases with no gene match: 14. The CDR3 runs 17 residues. Here the CDR3 reads CASSPYGTSGTPYEQYF. The CDR3 DNA sequence: TGTGCCAGCAGTCCATATGGGACTAGCGGAACCCCTTACGAGCAGTACTTC.

This chain uses TRBV18 with TRBJ1-1; D is ambiguous. The CDR3 is 12 amino acids. Trimming took 1 base from V and 8 from J, leaving 8 bases between them. Per the germline V gene, CDR1 is KGHSH and CDR2 is LQKENI. Written as DNA, the CDR3 is TGTGCCAGCTCACCACGGGAGTCGGAAGCTTTCTTT. Translating it yields CASSPRESEAFF.

The count of this clone is one. This chain links TRBV6-5 with TRBJ2-3; D unresolved. Trimming removed 8 bases at V and 2 bases at J, with 8 bases between. The CDR3 contains 12 residues. Germline-derived CDR1 and CDR2 are MNHEY and SVGAGI. The CDR3 nucleotides read TGTGCCAGCGGCCGCCCCACAGATACGCAGTATTTT. Amino acid sequence: CASGRPTDTQYF.

This clone came up a few times. The chain couples TRBV18 to TRBJ2-1, with a possible D match to TRBD1 (6 bases). Germline CDR1 KGHSH, CDR2 LQKENI. V was trimmed by 6 bases and J by 7 bases, leaving 16 bases between them. The CDR3 runs to 14 residues. DNA of the CDR3: TGTGCCAGCTCGCCGGGGCAGGGGTGGAATGAGCAGTTCTTC. Amino acid sequence: CASSPGQGWNEQFF.

V and J are TRBV19 and TRBJ1-1; 9 bases map to TRBD1. The CDR3 runs to 15 residues. Trimming removed 3 bases from V and 1 base from J; junction bases left unmatched: 3. In germline, CDR1 is LNHDA, CDR2 SQIVND (reference sequence). The DNA of the CDR3 is TGTGCCAGTAGTATTACAGGGGGCGGGAACACTGAAGCTTTCTTT. Translating it yields CASSITGGGNTEAFF.

The genes are TRBV18 and TRBJ1-4; 8 bases line up with TRBD1. Unmatched junction bases numbered 4, after V lost 3 bases and J lost 4 bases. Germline CDR1 is KGHSH and CDR2 is LQKENI. The CDR3 is 15 amino acids. The CDR3 protein is CASSPPGQDNEKLFF. The CDR3 DNA reads as TGTGCCAGCTCACCGCCGGGACAGGATAATGAAAAACTGTTTTTT.

V is TRBV6-1 and J is TRBJ2-6, with 8 bases aligning to TRBD2. Germline values: CDR1 MNHNS, CDR2 SASEGT. This CDR3 is built from 19 residues. V lost 2 bases to trimming and J lost 0 bases; unmatched junction nucleotides: 9. The CDR3 reads CASSEPRTSSFSGANVLTF. CDR3 DNA sequence: TGTGCCAGCAGTGAACCCCGGACTAGCTCCTTCTCTGGGGCCAACGTCCTGACTTTC.

The J gene is TRBJ1-2, the V gene TRBV29-1; D is perhaps TRBD1 (5 bases). Trimming took 2 bases from V and 5 from J, leaving 9 bases between them. The germline V gene has CDR1 SQVTM and CDR2 ANQGSEA. The length of the CDR3 is 12 residues. CDR3 sequence (DNA): TGCAGCGTTGAAATCCCAGGGTATGGCTACACCTTC. Amino acids: CSVEIPGYGYTF.

J is TRBJ1-2 and V is TRBV24-1; TRBD1 matches 8 bases. In germline, CDR1 is KGHDR, CDR2 SFDVKD. The CDR3 totals 17 residues. Germline trimming cut 2 bases from V and 5 bases from J; bases unmatched to any gene: 12. This chain's CDR3 is CATSDSQGANIGYGYTF. The CDR3 DNA follows: TGTGCCACCAGTGATTCTCAGGGGGCGAATATAGGGTATGGCTACACCTTC.

The CDR3 DNA reads as TGTGCCAGTAGTTTTCCGGCAGGGGGCTTTGAAAAACTGTTTTTT. It yields the protein CASSFPAGGFEKLFF. The genes are TRBV19 and TRBJ1-4; 8 nucleotides line up with TRBD1. The CDR3 extends over 15 amino acids. V shed 5 bases and J 7 bases; nucleotides not matched to a gene: 9. Germline CDR1 reads LNHDA; CDR2 reads SQIVND (reference sequence).

This chain links TRBV5-1 with TRBJ2-7; 7 nucleotides align to TRBD2. Looked up from germline, CDR1 is SGHRS and CDR2 is YFSETQ. Trimming cost V 1 base and J 2 bases; bases outside gene matches: 6. The CDR3 spans 15 residues. The CDR3 coding sequence is TGCGCCAGCAGCTTGTCTAGCGGACTTACCTACGAGCAGTACTTC. It is translated as CASSLSSGLTYEQYF.

The V gene is TRBV20-1, the J gene TRBJ2-7; D possibly corresponds to TRBD2 (5 bases). Between the trimmed V and J ends, which lost 3 bases and 3 bases, there was a span of 15 bases. Germline CDR1 DFQATT, CDR2 SNEGSKA (reference sequence). The CDR3 runs to 14 residues. CDR3: CSASKLEAFYEQYF. The CDR3 region has the DNA TGCAGTGCTAGTAAACTGGAGGCTTTCTACGAGCAGTACTTC.

This clone was recorded a few times. This chain joins TRBV7-2 and TRBJ1-2; D gene ambiguous. In germline, CDR1 is SGHTA, CDR2 FQGNSA. The CDR3 spans 13 residues. V dropped 4 bases and J dropped 8 bases, with 14 bases sitting between them. The CDR3 sequence: CASSSTTVGGYTF. The CDR3 nucleotides read TGTGCCAGCAGCTCAACCACAGTGGGCGGCTACACCTTC.

The chain links TRBV20-1 to TRBJ1-2; D may be TRBD1 (6 bases). V was cut by 3 bases and J by 6 bases, with 14 bases left in between. Germline lookup yields CDR1 DFQATT and CDR2 SNEGSKA (reference sequence). The CDR3 sequence is 13 residues long. The CDR3 region has the DNA TGCAGTGCTAGTGATGAACAGGGTCATGGCTACACCTTC. Encoded protein: CSASDEQGHGYTF.

The V call is TRBV23-1, the J call TRBJ2-7, with TRBD1 matching 9 bases. TRBV23-1 carries the ORF label, with uncertain function. The CDR3 is 14 amino acids. V lost 5 bases to trimming and J lost 2 bases; unmatched junction nucleotides: 4. CDR3 loop: CASSTRDRAYEQYF. Here the CDR3 DNA reads TGCGCCAGCAGTACCCGGGACAGGGCCTACGAGCAGTACTTC.

This chain connects TRBV9 to TRBJ1-3, with D possibly TRBD1 on 5 matching bases. The V and J ends lost 3 bases and 3 bases respectively, with 10 bases between them. The CDR3 runs 14 residues. The germline V gene has CDR1 SGDLS and CDR2 YYNGEE. The CDR3 here is CASSALRGGNTIYF. In nucleotides, the CDR3 is TGTGCCAGCAGCGCCCTAAGGGGTGGAAACACCATATATTTT.

The V call is TRBV12-3 or TRBV12-4, the J call TRBJ1-5; 8 bases agree with TRBD1. CDR3 length equals 12 residues. V was clipped by 5 bases and J by 12 bases; unmatched bases: 6. In DNA form, the CDR3 reads TGTGCCAGCAGTACGACAGGGGCCCTCCAGCATTTT. This translates into CASSTTGALQHF.

The J gene is TRBJ2-2, the V gene TRBV6-6, with 10 bases aligning to TRBD2. CDR1 and CDR2 (germline): MNHNY, SVGAGI (reference sequence). The CDR3 spans 17 residues. After removal of 5 bases from V and 6 bases from J, the junction contained 12 bases not matched to a gene. CDR3: CASSPNYPGTSAGELFF. CDR3 in DNA: TGTGCCAGCAGTCCCAATTACCCTGGGACTAGCGCCGGGGAGCTGTTTTTT.

The chain combines TRBV5-1 with TRBJ2-3; tentatively, D is TRBD2 (5 bases). This CDR3 is built from 14 residues. V dropped 2 bases and J dropped 6 bases, with 13 bases sitting between them. The V gene's germline CDR1 is SGHRS and CDR2 YFSETQ. As DNA, the CDR3 is TGCGCCAGCAGCTTTGAGGGCGTAGTCGATACGCAGTATTTT. This translates into CASSFEGVVDTQYF.

V usage is TRBV2 and J usage is TRBJ1-1, with a possible D match to TRBD1 (6 bases). The CDR3 is 14 amino acids. The germline CDR1 and CDR2 sequences are SNHLY and FYNNEI. With 3 bases removed from V and 3 bases from J, the gap between germline ends came to 11 bases. CDR3 sequence reads: CASSDNGGHTEAFF. In DNA form, the CDR3 reads TGTGCCAGCAGTGATAACGGGGGGCACACTGAAGCTTTCTTT. Filled out from reference TRBV2 and TRBJ1-1, the complete variable domain reads EPEVTQTPSHQVTQMGQEVILRCVPISNHLYFYWYRQILGQKVEFLVSFYNNEISEKSEIFDDQFSVERPDGSNFTLKIRSTKLEDSAMYFCASSDNGGHTEAFFGQGTRLTVV.

This clone was detected once. The rearrangement links TRBV19 to TRBJ2-7, with TRBD1 matching 10 bases. This CDR3 has 16 residues. CDR1 is LNHDA, CDR2 SQIVND, per germline (reference sequence). V was clipped by 4 bases and J by 4 bases; unmatched bases: 10. CDR3 nucleotides: TGTGCCAGTAGTACGGGACAGGGGAAGGGTCGGTACGAGCAGTACTTC. Translating it yields CASSTGQGKGRYEQYF. Using reference TRBV19 and TRBJ2-7 for the parts outside the CDR3, the full variable domain is DGGITQSPKYLFRKEGQNVTLSCEQNLNHDAMYWYRQDPGQGLRLIYYSQIVNDFQKGDIAEGYSVSREKKESFPLTVTSAQKNPTAFYLCASSTGQGKGRYEQYFGPGTRLTVT.